A single sample is the source of the 11 T cell receptor beta chains below, sequenced in a study of molecular identifiers for immune sequencing clone quantification. TCRdb passed the PCR reads through MiXCR, listing each CDR3 protein once. The sample includes tens of thousands of distinct CDR3 sequences, around 20% of them seen just once. The sample was naive CD8+ T cells from blood, with Jurkat cell RNA spiked in. Subset reported: FACS-sorted CD8+CD4-CCR7+CD45RA+ naive T cells. All receptors derive from a human donor in good health. Some libraries in this study had Jurkat cell RNA spiked in.

This clonotype was observed at least ten times. The chain carries TRBV4-2 and TRBJ2-1; D not certain. V was clipped by 0 bases and J by 7 bases, with 7 bases between them. Germline assignment: CDR1 LGHNA and CDR2 YNFKEQ. CDR3 length: 13 amino acids. CDR3 nucleotides: TGTGCCAGCAGCCAAGATTACGGGAATGAGCAGTTCTTC. Amino acids: CASSQDYGNEQFF.

Details on this clonotype: A single base separates this from a much larger clone, so it may be a read error. Lacking the conserved final phenylalanine or tryptophan, this CDR3 likely reflects a read error. The gene calls are TRBV28 and TRBJ2-3; the match to TRBD1 covers 7 bases. This CDR3 has 15 residues. V was pared by 5 bases and J by 2 bases, with 7 bases of the junction left unmatched. Germline V gene sequence: CDR1 MDHEN, CDR2 SYDVKM. The CDR3: CASSMRTGFTDTQYL. The DNA for the CDR3 is TGTGCCAGCAGTATGAGGACAGGCTTCACAGATACGCAGTATCTT.

This clonotype showed up many times. The rearrangement links TRBV27 to TRBJ2-5; 7 nucleotides agree with TRBD2. Germline values: CDR1 MNHEY, CDR2 SMNVEV (reference sequence). The trim removed 3 bases at V and 6 bases at J, leaving 10 bases unmatched. CDR3 length: 15 residues. The CDR3: CASSFLGEGLQTQYF. The CDR3 DNA reads as TGTGCCAGCAGTTTTCTGGGGGAGGGCCTCCAGACCCAGTACTTC.

The chain is built from TRBV11-2 and TRBJ1-3; D is perhaps TRBD1 (6 bases). The V and J ends lost 0 bases and 0 bases respectively, with 12 bases between them. This CDR3 has 17 residues. Germline V gene sequence: CDR1 SGHAT, CDR2 FQNNGV. Written as DNA, the CDR3 is TGTGCCAGCAGCTTAGATCGGGGGCAGAGCTCTGGAAACACCATATATTTT. Its translation is CASSLDRGQSSGNTIYF.

The rearrangement links TRBV4-1 to TRBJ1-2, with D perhaps matching TRBD1 (6 bases). Per the germline V gene, CDR1 is MGHRA and CDR2 is YSYEKL. The CDR3 is 17 amino acids. The V and J ends lost 3 bases and 10 bases respectively, with 27 bases between them. In nucleotides, the CDR3 is TGCGCCAGCAGCCAGGGTTCGGGGGCGTTGTGGCATTTACTCTACACCTTC. Its protein is CASSQGSGALWHLLYTF.

This clonotype has only a few counts. Possible read error: a much larger clone is one base away. This chain connects TRBV9 to TRBJ2-3; 7 bases align to TRBD2. Per germline, CDR1 SGDLS and CDR2 YYNGEE. The CDR3 extends over 16 amino acids. This CDR3 reads CACSVVSSGGTDTQYF. Written as DNA, the CDR3 is TGTGCCTGCAGCGTAGTAAGCAGCGGGGGCACAGATACGCAGTATTTT.

The chain has TRBV30 and TRBJ1-5, with D possibly matching TRBD1 (5 bases). The CDR3 runs 14 residues. The V gene lost 3 bases and the J gene lost 8 bases, with 17 bases spanning the gap. Per the germline V gene, CDR1 is GTSNPN and CDR2 is SVGIG (reference sequence). Here the CDR3 reads CAWSATGTFEPQHF. The CDR3 coding sequence is TGTGCCTGGAGCGCTACCGGGACTTTCGAGCCCCAGCATTTT.

This clonotype has a count of ten or more. J is TRBJ2-7 and V is TRBV27; the match to TRBD1 covers 10 bases. The CDR3 loop spans 15 amino acids. V lost 3 bases and J lost 1; bases outside the gene matches: 3. Germline V lookup: CDR1 MNHEY, CDR2 SMNVEV (reference sequence). The CDR3 region is CASSFSGQGSYEQYF. In nucleotides, the CDR3 is TGTGCCAGCAGTTTCTCGGGACAGGGGTCCTACGAGCAGTACTTC.

J is TRBJ1-2 and V is TRBV4-3; TRBD1 might be the D (6 bases). CDR3 size: 15 residues. V shed 2 bases and J shed 3 bases, with 13 bases lying between them. Germline-derived CDR1 and CDR2 are LGHNA and YSLEER. The CDR3 spells CASSQNRQAYYGYTF. In nucleotides, the CDR3 is TGCGCCAGCAGCCAAAACCGACAGGCGTACTATGGCTACACCTTC.

There are many counts of this clonotype. The rearrangement links TRBV6-5 to TRBJ2-7; TRBD1 might be the D (6 bases). The CDR3 length is 14 residues. Germline V gives CDR1 MNHEY, CDR2 SVGAGI. Trimming took 5 bases from V and 3 from J, leaving 14 bases between them. The CDR3 nucleotides read TGTGCCAGCAGTCCTGGGACATCTTACTACGAGCAGTACTTC. Residues: CASSPGTSYYEQYF.

This clonotype was detected many times. The chain employs TRBV13 and TRBJ2-7; D gene unclear. The CDR3 is 17 residues long. Germline-derived CDR1 and CDR2 are PRHDT and FYEKMQ (reference sequence). The V end lost 0 bases, the J end lost 4 bases, and 19 bases lay between the germline ends. CDR3 DNA sequence: TGTGCCAGCAGCTTAGGAGGAAAAAGTCTCGGTCAGTACGAGCAGTACTTC. It codes for CASSLGGKSLGQYEQYF.